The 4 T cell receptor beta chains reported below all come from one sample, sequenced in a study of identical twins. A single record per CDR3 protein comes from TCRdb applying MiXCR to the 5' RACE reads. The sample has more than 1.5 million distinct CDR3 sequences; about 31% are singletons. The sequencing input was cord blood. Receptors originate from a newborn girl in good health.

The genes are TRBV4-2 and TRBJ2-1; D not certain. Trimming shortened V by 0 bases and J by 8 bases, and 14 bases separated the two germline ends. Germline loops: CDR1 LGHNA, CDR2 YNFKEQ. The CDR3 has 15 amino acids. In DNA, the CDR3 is TGTGCCAGCAGCCAAGAAGCCACCGATGACGATGAGCAGTTCTTC. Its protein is CASSQEATDDDEQFF.

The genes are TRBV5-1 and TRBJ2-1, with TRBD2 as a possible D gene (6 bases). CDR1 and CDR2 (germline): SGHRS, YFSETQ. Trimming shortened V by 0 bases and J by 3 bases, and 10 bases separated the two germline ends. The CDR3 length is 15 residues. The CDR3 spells CASSLGLVLYNEQFF. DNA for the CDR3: TGCGCCAGCAGCTTGGGACTAGTCCTCTACAATGAGCAGTTCTTC.

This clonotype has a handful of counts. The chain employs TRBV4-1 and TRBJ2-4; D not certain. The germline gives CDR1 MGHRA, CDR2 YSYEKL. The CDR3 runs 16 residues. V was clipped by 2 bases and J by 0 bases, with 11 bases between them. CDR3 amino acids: CASSQFATLAKNIQYF. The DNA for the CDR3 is TGCGCCAGCAGCCAATTTGCCACCTTAGCCAAAAACATTCAGTACTTC.

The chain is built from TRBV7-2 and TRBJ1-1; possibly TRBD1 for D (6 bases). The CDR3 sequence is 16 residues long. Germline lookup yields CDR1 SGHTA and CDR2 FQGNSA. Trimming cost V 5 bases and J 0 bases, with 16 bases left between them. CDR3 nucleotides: TGTGCCAGCAGCCCTATCCCGGGACATATGAACACTGAAGCTTTCTTT. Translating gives CASSPIPGHMNTEAFF.